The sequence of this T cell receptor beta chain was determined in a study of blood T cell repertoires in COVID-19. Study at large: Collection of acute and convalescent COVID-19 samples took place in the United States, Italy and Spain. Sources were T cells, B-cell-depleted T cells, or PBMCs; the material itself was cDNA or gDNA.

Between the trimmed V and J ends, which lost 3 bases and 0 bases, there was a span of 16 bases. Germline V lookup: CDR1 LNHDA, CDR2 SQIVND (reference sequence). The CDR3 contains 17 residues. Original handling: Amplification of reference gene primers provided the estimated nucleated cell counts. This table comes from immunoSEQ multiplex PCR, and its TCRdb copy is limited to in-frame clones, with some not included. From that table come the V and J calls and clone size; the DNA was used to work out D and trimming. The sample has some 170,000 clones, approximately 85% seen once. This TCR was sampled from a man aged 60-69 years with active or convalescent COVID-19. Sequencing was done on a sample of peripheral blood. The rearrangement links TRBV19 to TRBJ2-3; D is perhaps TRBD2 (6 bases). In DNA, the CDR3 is TGTGCCAGTAGTATCCACCCGGCGGCGGGGAGCACAGATACGCAGTATTTT. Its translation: CASSIHPAAGSTDTQYF. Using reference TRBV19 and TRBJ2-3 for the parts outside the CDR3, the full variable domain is DGGITQSPKYLFRKEGQNVTLSCEQNLNHDAMYWYRQDPGQGLRLIYYSQIVNDFQKGDIAEGYSVSREKKESFPLTVTSAQKNPTAFYLCASSIHPAAGSTDTQYFGPGTRLTVL.